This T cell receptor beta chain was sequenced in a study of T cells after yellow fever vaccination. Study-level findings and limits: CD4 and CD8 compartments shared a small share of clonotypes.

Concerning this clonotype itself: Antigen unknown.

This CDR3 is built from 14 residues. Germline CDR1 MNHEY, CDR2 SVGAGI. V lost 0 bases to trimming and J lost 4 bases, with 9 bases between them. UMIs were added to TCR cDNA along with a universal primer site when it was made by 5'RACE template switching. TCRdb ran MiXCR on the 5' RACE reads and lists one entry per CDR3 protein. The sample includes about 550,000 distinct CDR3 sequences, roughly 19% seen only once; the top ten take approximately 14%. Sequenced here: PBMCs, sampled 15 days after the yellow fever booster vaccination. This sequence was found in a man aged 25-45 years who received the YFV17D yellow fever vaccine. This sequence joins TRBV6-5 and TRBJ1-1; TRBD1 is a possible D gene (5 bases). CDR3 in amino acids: CASSYSSGRTEAFF. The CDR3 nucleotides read TGTGCCAGCAGTTACTCGTCGGGACGCACTGAAGCTTTCTTT.